The 32 T cell receptor beta chains reported below all come from one sample, sequenced in a study of T cell responses to AZD1222 COVID-19 vaccine (dated by TCRdb to the early 2020s). The sample's time point label, in plain terms: baseline before first vaccination. The treatment or condition label here, explained by the study, means: meningococcal conjugate vaccine given as trial control. To prepare the library, the immunoSEQ multiplex PCR assay was applied. TCRdb carries this immuneACCESS record with in-frame sequences only. Its versions omit some clonotypes, under half of them owing to an unresolved V gene in the studies checked, with the rest unexplained. The sample table shows 95,000 or so clones, and roughly 90% are seen once. The biggest ten clones account for 2.8% of the sample. This specimen was peripheral blood, taken on day 0 of MenACWY control vaccination. The receptors originated from an adult in good health.

This clone has a handful of counts. The V gene is TRBV7-9, the J gene TRBJ2-6; perhaps TRBD1 as D (6 bases). V was clipped by 5 bases and J by 2 bases, with 10 bases between them. CDR1 SEHNR and CDR2 FQNEAQ come from the germline V gene (reference sequence). The CDR3 sequence is 15 residues long. The CDR3 nucleotides are TGTGCCAGCAGCCTTGAGGGGGCTGGGGCCAACGTCCTGACTTTC. Translated: CASSLEGAGANVLTF.

The chain couples TRBV9 to TRBJ1-2; TRBD1 might be the D (5 bases). Germline V gene data show CDR1 as SGDLS and CDR2 as YYNGEE. This CDR3 is built from 14 residues. The ends were cut back, 3 bases at V and 4 bases at J, with 13 bases in the middle. CDR3 amino acids: CASSGGGAIYGYTF. The CDR3 region has the DNA TGTGCCAGCAGCGGTGGTGGGGCCATCTATGGCTACACCTTC.

V is TRBV5-4 and J is TRBJ1-3; D remains ambiguous. Germline V CDR1 and CDR2: SGHNT, YYREEE (reference sequence). CDR3 size: 13 residues. Trimming took 0 bases from V and 3 from J, leaving 4 bases between them. This chain's CDR3 is CASSLDIGNTIYF. Written as DNA, the CDR3 is TGTGCCAGCAGCTTGGACATTGGAAACACCATATATTTT.

In this sample, this clone turned up once. The chain has TRBV19 and TRBJ1-2, with TRBD1 identical over 7 bases. From germline, CDR1 is LNHDA and CDR2 SQIVND (reference sequence). Trimming took 3 bases from V and 3 from J; bases not matched to a gene: 1. This CDR3 has 13 residues. The CDR3 spells CASSIGTDYGYTF. In DNA form, the CDR3 reads TGTGCCAGTAGTATCGGGACAGACTATGGCTACACCTTC.

Concerning this clone itself: Compared with germline, one end of the junction differs, possibly owing to a read error. The V and J genes are TRBV7-7 and TRBJ1-6; D unclear. The CDR3 totals 13 residues. Looked up from germline, CDR1 is SSHAT and CDR2 is FNYEAQ (reference sequence). CDR3 nucleotide sequence: TGTGCTAGCAGCCCAGAGGTGGGTTCACCCCTCCACTTT. It specifies CASSPEVGSPLHF.

This clone has more than one count but fewer than ten. J is TRBJ2-1 and V is TRBV4-3; a possible D gene is TRBD1 (5 bases). In germline, CDR1 is LGHNA, CDR2 YSLEER. The CDR3 has 16 residues. Trimming removed 0 bases from V and 3 bases from J, with 12 bases in between. CDR3 region: CASSQEGRGYYNEQFF. DNA of the CDR3: TGCGCCAGCAGCCAAGAGGGTAGGGGATACTACAATGAGCAGTTCTTC.

V usage is TRBV19 and J usage is TRBJ1-6, with D perhaps matching TRBD1 (5 bases). The V end lost 7 bases, the J end lost 14 bases, and 18 bases lay between the germline ends. Germline values: CDR1 LNHDA, CDR2 SQIVND (reference sequence). CDR3 length: 13 residues. CDR3: CASTMAGTGALHF. As DNA, the CDR3 is TGTGCCAGTACCATGGCAGGGACGGGGGCCCTCCACTTT.

This clone was seen only once. The V call is TRBV7-9, the J call TRBJ2-2; D perhaps matches TRBD2 (5 bases). CDR1 is SEHNR, CDR2 FQNEAQ, per germline (reference sequence). This CDR3 is built from 13 residues. V dropped 3 bases and J dropped 8 bases, with 10 bases sitting between them. CDR3 region: CASSLAGEGELFF. CDR3 nucleotide sequence: TGTGCCAGCAGCTTGGCTGGGGAGGGGGAGCTGTTTTTT.

The rearrangement links TRBV5-1 to TRBJ1-1; unclear D gene. Germline V lookup: CDR1 SGHRS, CDR2 YFSETQ. V was pared by 3 bases and J by 2 bases, with 8 bases between. The CDR3 loop spans 13 amino acids. In nucleotides, the CDR3 is TGCGCCAGCAGCTCGCAGGTAAACACTGAAGCTTTCTTT. Encoded protein: CASSSQVNTEAFF.

The chain carries TRBV6-2 or TRBV6-3 and TRBJ1-2; perhaps TRBD1 as D (6 bases). Germline V lookup: CDR1 MNHEY, CDR2 SVGEGT. Deletions cut 5 bases from V and 8 bases from J, with 12 bases between. This CDR3 is 12 amino acids long. CDR3 in DNA: TGTGCCAGCAGTGTGGGGGCAGGGGGCTACACCTTC. Translated, it gives CASSVGAGGYTF.

This chain joins TRBV19 and TRBJ2-1; 9 bases agree with TRBD2. V gave up 2 bases and J gave up 4 bases; unmatched junction bases: 6. Germline CDR1 is LNHDA and CDR2 is SQIVND (reference sequence). The CDR3 extends over 16 amino acids. The CDR3 loop reads CASSITSSGGYNEQFF. The CDR3 coding sequence is TGTGCCAGTAGTATAACGTCGAGCGGGGGGTACAATGAGCAGTTCTTC.

The chain is built from TRBV4-1 and TRBJ2-3; D gene ambiguous. Germline-derived CDR1 and CDR2 are MGHRA and YSYEKL. The CDR3 loop spans 16 amino acids. Trimming removed 0 bases from V and 2 bases from J, with 12 bases in between. CDR3 loop: CASSQEWTTVTDTQYF. The CDR3 DNA sequence: TGCGCCAGCAGCCAAGAATGGACCACGGTCACAGATACGCAGTATTTT.

This clone has only one observation. The chain employs TRBV6-6 and TRBJ2-1; tentatively, D is TRBD2 (5 bases). Germline CDR1 MNHNY, CDR2 SVGAGI (reference sequence). Trimming took off 7 bases at V and 7 bases at J, with 20 bases between the two ends. The CDR3 length is 15 residues. The CDR3 coding sequence is TGTGCCAGCATCCACGGGGTCGGGGTCCGTAATGAGCAGTTCTTC. It translates to CASIHGVGVRNEQFF.

The chain uses TRBV20-1 and TRBJ1-2; D is uncertain. CDR3 size: 11 residues. Germline assignment: CDR1 DFQATT and CDR2 SNEGSKA (reference sequence). Trimming left V 2 bases short and J 6 bases short, with 7 bases between. The CDR3 DNA reads as TGCAGTGCTAGACCGACGGATGGCTACACCTTC. This codes for CSARPTDGYTF.

With regard to this clone: This specimen includes other DNA sequences encoding the same CDR3. The chain is built from TRBV4-3 and TRBJ1-5; TRBD1 might be the D (5 bases). Trimming removed 0 bases from V and 2 bases from J, with 8 bases in between. Per germline, CDR1 LGHNA and CDR2 YSLEER. The CDR3 sequence is 15 residues long. Here the CDR3 DNA reads TGCGCCAGCAGCCAAGACAGGGTGGGCAATCAGCCCCAGCATTTT. The encoded protein is CASSQDRVGNQPQHF.

The chain has TRBV6-2 or TRBV6-3 and TRBJ2-7, with D uncertain. V dropped 0 bases and J dropped 6 bases, with 9 bases sitting between them. CDR3 length: 13 amino acids. The germline CDR1 and CDR2 sequences are MNHEY and SVGEGT. The CDR3 nucleotides are TGTGCCAGCAGTTACTCGGCCGGCCCCGAGCAGTACTTC. Protein sequence: CASSYSAGPEQYF.

This clone was detected only once. This rearrangement joins TRBV11-2 to TRBJ1-1, with 8 bases matching TRBD1. J was trimmed by 3 bases and V by 5 bases; bases with no gene match: 8. The CDR3 contains 15 residues. CDR1 and CDR2 (germline): SGHAT, FQNNGV. Here the CDR3 reads CASSPWTGSHTEAFF. CDR3 nucleotides: TGTGCCAGCAGCCCGTGGACAGGGAGTCACACTGAAGCTTTCTTT.

This clone was observed once. V gene TRBV6-1 combines with J gene TRBJ1-2, with D possibly being TRBD1 (6 bases). CDR1 and CDR2 from the germline V gene are MNHNS and SASEGT. V lost 3 bases and J 8 bases, leaving 19 bases between the germline ends. The CDR3 has 15 amino acids. The CDR3 sequence: CASSEVTGTVEGYTF. The CDR3 bases are TGTGCCAGCAGTGAGGTGACAGGCACCGTAGAAGGCTACACCTTC.

The chain uses TRBV28 and TRBJ1-2, with 9 bases fitting TRBD1. Germline V CDR1 and CDR2: MDHEN, SYDVKM. The CDR3 sequence is 13 residues long. The trim removed 6 bases at V and 7 bases at J, leaving 6 bases unmatched. CDR3 loop: CASRQTGGGGYTF. For the CDR3, the DNA is TGTGCCAGCAGGCAGACAGGGGGAGGTGGCTACACCTTC.

The rearrangement uses TRBV7-8 and TRBJ1-3; 9 bases are shared with TRBD1. This CDR3 spans 16 amino acids. V lost 5 bases and J lost 2; bases outside the gene matches: 7. The germline V gene has CDR1 SGHVS and CDR2 FQNEAQ. This chain's CDR3 is CASSLQGAIAGNTIYF. The DNA for the CDR3 is TGTGCCAGCAGCCTACAGGGGGCGATAGCTGGAAACACCATATATTTT.

This clone occurred once. This rearrangement joins TRBV6-5 to TRBJ1-5, with 8 nucleotides matching TRBD1. Trimming cost V 2 bases and J 7 bases; bases outside gene matches: 4. This CDR3 is built from 14 residues. Looked up from germline, CDR1 is MNHEY and CDR2 is SVGAGI. Here the CDR3 DNA reads TGTGCCAGCAGTTACGGACAGGGACGACAGCCCCAGCATTTT. Translated, it gives CASSYGQGRQPQHF.

In this sample, this clone turned up once. This CDR3 reads CASRIYSNQPQHF. The CDR3 DNA sequence: TGTGCCAGCAGAATCTATAGCAATCAGCCCCAGCATTTT. The rearrangement uses TRBV28 and TRBJ1-5; the D is unclear. Germline V gene data show CDR1 as MDHEN and CDR2 as SYDVKM. This CDR3 is 13 amino acids long. The V end was cut by 6 bases, the J end by 0 bases, with 6 bases between.

The rearrangement joins TRBV6-5 to TRBJ1-1; possibly TRBD1 for D (6 bases). The V end lost 5 bases, the J end lost 4 bases, and 14 bases lay between the germline ends. CDR3 length: 14 amino acids. CDR1 is MNHEY and CDR2 is SVGAGI in the germline V gene. The CDR3 spells CASSLGGSGTEAFF. The DNA of the CDR3 is TGTGCCAGCAGTCTAGGGGGTTCGGGCACTGAAGCTTTCTTT.

This rearrangement joins TRBV11-2 to TRBJ1-2; D not certain. V dropped 1 base and J dropped 6 bases, with 6 bases sitting between them. This CDR3 region has 12 residues. Germline loops: CDR1 SGHAT, CDR2 FQNNGV. CDR3 protein: CASSLVVNGYTF. DNA for the CDR3: TGTGCCAGCAGCTTAGTCGTGAATGGCTACACCTTC.

This chain connects TRBV6-5 to TRBJ2-7; a weak D match, TRBD2 (6 bases). Germline loops: CDR1 MNHEY, CDR2 SVGAGI. There are 12 residues in the CDR3. Trimming took 9 bases from V and 6 from J, leaving 15 bases between them. The CDR3 bases are TGTGCCAGTCGGGGACTGGCAAGCGAGCAGTACTTC. Its translation: CASRGLASEQYF.

This clone was seen a handful of times. The chain recombines TRBV18 with TRBJ1-6; 7 positions agree with TRBD1. CDR1 is KGHSH, CDR2 LQKENI, per germline. With 5 bases clipped from V and 7 bases from J, the junction kept 5 bases outside the gene matches. This CDR3 region has 14 residues. CDR3: CASSTGTANSPLHF. The DNA for the CDR3 is TGTGCCAGCTCAACCGGGACAGCCAATTCACCCCTCCACTTT.

J is TRBJ1-1 and V is TRBV12-3 or TRBV12-4; a possible D gene is TRBD1 (6 bases). With 3 bases removed from V and 1 base from J, the gap between germline ends came to 6 bases. The CDR3 has 13 residues. The chain's CDR3 is CASSLGANTEAFF. In DNA, the CDR3 is TGTGCCAGCAGTTTGGGGGCGAACACTGAAGCTTTCTTT.

The chain employs TRBV7-8 and TRBJ1-6; D uncertain. In germline, CDR1 is SGHVS, CDR2 FQNEAQ. The CDR3 loop spans 17 amino acids. Trimming removed 3 bases from V and 5 bases from J, with 17 bases in between. The CDR3, as DNA: TGTGCCAGCAGCTTGTCTTTCTCTCAGGCTGATAATTCACCCCTCCACTTT. Translated: CASSLSFSQADNSPLHF.

This chain uses TRBV2 with TRBJ1-6; no clear D gene. The V gene lost 3 bases and the J gene lost 7 bases, with 10 bases spanning the gap. The length of the CDR3 is 14 residues. The germline gives CDR1 SNHLY, CDR2 FYNNEI. The CDR3 is CASSDGLTNSPLHF. CDR3 in DNA: TGTGCCAGCAGTGACGGTTTGACAAATTCACCCCTCCACTTT.

The genes are TRBV19 and TRBJ2-5; TRBD2 matches at 14 bases. The CDR3 extends over 17 amino acids. The trim removed 3 bases at V and 2 bases at J, leaving 5 bases unmatched. Germline V lookup: CDR1 LNHDA, CDR2 SQIVND (reference sequence). The CDR3 DNA reads as TGTGCCAGTAGTATCGGACTAGCGGGGGGACCTCAAGAGACCCAGTACTTC. This codes for CASSIGLAGGPQETQYF.

This chain connects TRBV4-3 to TRBJ1-1; no clear D. This CDR3 has 13 residues. The germline V gene has CDR1 LGHNA and CDR2 YSLEER. The germline V and J ends were trimmed by 8 bases and 3 bases, with 13 bases remaining between them. The DNA for the CDR3 is TGCGCCAGCGGAAAAGGCGGGGACACTGAAGCTTTCTTT. Residues: CASGKGGDTEAFF.

This chain uses TRBV24-1 with TRBJ2-1; TRBD2 agrees at 8 bases. V gave up 9 bases and J gave up 6 bases; unmatched junction bases: 9. The length of the CDR3 is 14 residues. Per the germline V gene, CDR1 is KGHDR and CDR2 is SFDVKD. The CDR3 nucleotides are TGTGCCACCTCGAGAGCGGGGGCCGTCAATGAGCAGTTCTTC. Residues: CATSRAGAVNEQFF.